Shown below are 22 T cell receptor beta chains from a single sample sequenced in a study of CD8 T cells in ankylosing spondylitis. TCRdb used MiXCR to reprocess the 5' RACE reads, holding one entry per CDR3 protein. In the table there are about 150,000 distinct CDR3 sequences, 5.5% to 7.5% of which are singletons. Sequenced input: blood, either unsorted or a sorted T cell fraction (not recorded which). The source is a female donor with ankylosing spondylitis or in good health (not recorded which).

About this clonotype itself: This CDR3 fails to terminate in the conserved phenylalanine or tryptophan, so it likely reflects a read error. As DNA, the CDR3 is TGTGCCAGCAGCGTGGGGGCAGACTATGGCTACACCTTA. It specifies CASSVGADYGYTL. V and J are TRBV9 and TRBJ1-2, with a tentative D call TRBD1 (6 bases). Per the germline V gene, CDR1 is SGDLS and CDR2 is YYNGEE. This CDR3 contains 13 residues. V was trimmed by 2 bases and J by 3 bases, leaving 8 bases between them.

This clonotype has only a few counts. The J gene is TRBJ1-3, the V gene TRBV19, with 7 bases aligning to TRBD1. From germline, CDR1 is LNHDA and CDR2 SQIVND (reference sequence). This CDR3 has 14 residues. The V gene end was trimmed by 6 bases and the J gene end by 2 bases; junction bases not matched to a gene: 4. CDR3 DNA sequence: TGTGCCAGTAGAGCAAGGGGGCCTGGAAACACCATATATTTT. Translated: CASRARGPGNTIYF.

This clonotype has ten or more counts. The chain carries TRBV6-1 and TRBJ1-1; no firm D call. The CDR3 extends over 13 amino acids. V lost 2 bases to trimming and J lost 4 bases, with 8 bases between them. The V gene's germline CDR1 is MNHNS and CDR2 SASEGT. CDR3: CASSETVGTEAFF. The CDR3, as DNA: TGTGCCAGCAGTGAAACAGTGGGCACTGAAGCTTTCTTT.

There are many counts of this clonotype. V is TRBV6-1 and J is TRBJ1-5, with D unresolved. The CDR3 has 18 residues. V was cut by 5 bases and J by 0 bases, with 20 bases left in between. The germline V gene has CDR1 MNHNS and CDR2 SASEGT. The DNA of the CDR3 is TGTGCCAGCAGTCTTCCTAAGGGCGGTGGGTATAGCAATCAGCCCCAGCATTTT. The encoded protein is CASSLPKGGGYSNQPQHF.

The table lists this clonotype with many counts. The V and J genes are TRBV15 and TRBJ2-7; TRBD1 might be the D (6 bases). CDR3 length equals 14 residues. The ends were cut back, 2 bases at V and 0 bases at J, with 8 bases in the middle. Looked up from germline, CDR1 is LNHNV and CDR2 is YYDKDF (reference sequence). The CDR3 coding sequence is TGTGCCACCAGCAGATACAGGGCCTCCTACGAGCAGTACTTC. This gives the protein CATSRYRASYEQYF.

A word on this clonotype: A read error is possible here, since a much larger clone lies one base away. The V gene is TRBV28, the J gene TRBJ2-1; D ambiguous. The CDR3 spans 12 residues. V was pared by 2 bases and J by 8 bases, with 7 bases between. The V gene's germline CDR1 is MDHEN and CDR2 SYDVKM. The DNA of the CDR3 is TGTGCCAGCAGTTTACAGTGGTATGAGCAGTTCTTC. Translation: CASSLQWYEQFF.

This chain connects TRBV30 to TRBJ2-5, with 9 nucleotides matching TRBD2. CDR3 size: 13 residues. With V trimmed by 3 bases and J by 2 bases, 1 base remained unmatched. CDR1 GTSNPN and CDR2 SVGIG come from the germline V gene (reference sequence). The CDR3 sequence is CAWRTSGQETQYF. In nucleotides, the CDR3 is TGTGCCTGGAGGACTAGCGGACAAGAGACCCAGTACTTC.

The sample holds many counts of this clonotype. This chain links TRBV7-9 with TRBJ2-1, with TRBD1 matching 7 bases. Germline lookup yields CDR1 SEHNR and CDR2 FQNEAQ (reference sequence). V gave up 1 base and J gave up 8 bases; unmatched junction bases: 5. This CDR3 is built from 14 residues. This CDR3 reads CASSLGGGNDEQFF. DNA of the CDR3: TGTGCCAGCAGCTTAGGAGGGGGCAATGATGAGCAGTTCTTC.

This clonotype has just a few counts. CDR3 bases: TGTGCCTGGAGGGGATACAGGGGCGCCTATGGCTACACCTTC. Protein: CAWRGYRGAYGYTF. The J gene is TRBJ1-2, the V gene TRBV30, with 7 bases matching TRBD1. Per the germline V gene, CDR1 is GTSNPN and CDR2 is SVGIG (reference sequence). V was pared by 3 bases and J by 4 bases, with 8 bases of the junction left unmatched. The CDR3 extends over 14 amino acids. The full variable domain, in which reference TRBV30 and TRBJ1-2 provide the parts outside the CDR3, is SQTIHQWPATLVQPVGSPLSLECTVEGTSNPNLYWYRQAAGRGLQLLFYSVGIGQISSEVPQNLSASRPQDRQFILSSKKLLLSDSGFYLCAWRGYRGAYGYTFGSGTRLTVV.

This clonotype occurred many times. The J gene is TRBJ1-2, the V gene TRBV6-1; TRBD1 is a possible D gene (6 bases). Germline V gene sequence: CDR1 MNHNS, CDR2 SASEGT. The CDR3 covers 13 residues. The V gene lost 8 bases and the J gene lost 7 bases, with 17 bases spanning the gap. CDR3 amino acids: CASGSGARGGYTF. CDR3 nucleotide sequence: TGTGCCAGCGGCTCGGGGGCGCGAGGTGGCTACACCTTC.

The sample holds many counts of this clonotype. This sequence joins TRBV9 and TRBJ1-2; D ambiguous. The CDR3 extends over 14 amino acids. With 0 bases removed from V and 4 bases from J, the gap between germline ends came to 10 bases. CDR1 SGDLS and CDR2 YYNGEE come from the germline V gene. In nucleotides, the CDR3 is TGTGCCAGCAGCGTAGGGGAGGCGGCCTATGGCTACACCTTC. The encoded protein is CASSVGEAAYGYTF.

There are many counts of this clonotype. The rearrangement uses TRBV27 and TRBJ2-7; D possibly matches TRBD1 or TRBD2 (6 bases each). The CDR3 sequence is 14 residues long. Germline CDR1 reads MNHEY; CDR2 reads SMNVEV (reference sequence). Trimming left V 2 bases short and J 1 base short, with 9 bases between. CDR3 in amino acids: CASSLRGASYEQYF. The CDR3 DNA sequence: TGTGCCAGCAGTTTAAGGGGGGCTTCCTACGAGCAGTACTTC.

This clonotype was recorded many times. The chain couples TRBV7-9 to TRBJ2-3; TRBD2 aligns across 13 bases. Losses at the gene ends were 3 bases for V and 8 bases for J; bases not matched to a gene: 11. The germline V gene encodes CDR1 SEHNR and CDR2 FQNEAQ (reference sequence). The CDR3 loop spans 17 amino acids. For the CDR3, the DNA is TGTGCCAGCAGCTTCAGCCGACTAGCGGGGGGCCCAGGTACGCAGTATTTT. Its translation is CASSFSRLAGGPGTQYF.

This clonotype was detected ten times or more. This chain joins TRBV28 and TRBJ1-2, with 7 bases identical to TRBD1. The ends lost 4 bases at V and 2 bases at J; junction bases unmatched: 13. CDR3 length: 17 residues. In germline, CDR1 is MDHEN, CDR2 SYDVKM. The CDR3 coding sequence is TGTGCCAGCAGTTCGCCAGGGGGGGGGTGGAAGAACTATGGCTACACCTTC. Translated, it gives CASSSPGGGWKNYGYTF.

This clonotype was counted ten times or more. This rearrangement joins TRBV5-1 to TRBJ1-6; D gene ambiguous. Germline V gives CDR1 SGHRS, CDR2 YFSETQ. The V and J ends lost 0 bases and 6 bases respectively, with 10 bases between them. The CDR3 extends over 15 amino acids. This chain's CDR3 is CASSLEGSGNSPLHF. CDR3 DNA sequence: TGCGCCAGCAGCTTGGAAGGGAGCGGTAATTCACCCCTCCACTTT.

In this sample, this clonotype turned up many times. The chain links TRBV5-1 to TRBJ1-1, with D unresolved. In germline, CDR1 is SGHRS, CDR2 YFSETQ. Trimming removed 0 bases at V and 0 bases at J, with 9 bases between. This CDR3 has 15 residues. Written as DNA, the CDR3 is TGCGCCAGCAGCTTGGCCGCCGTAATGAACACTGAAGCTTTCTTT. Protein: CASSLAAVMNTEAFF.

Points on this clonotype: A clone one base away is much larger, so this may be a read error. This chain uses TRBV4-1 with TRBJ2-2; 8 nucleotides agree with TRBD1. Germline V CDR1 and CDR2: MGHRA, YSYEKL. This CDR3 contains 18 residues. In nucleotides, the CDR3 is TGCGCCGGCAGCCCCAGACAGGGGAACTTCGCGAACACCGGGGAGCTGTTTTTT. Translated: CAGSPRQGNFANTGELFF.

Ten or more counts support this clonotype. This chain connects TRBV10-3 to TRBJ1-1; D unresolved. This CDR3 is 12 amino acids long. The germline CDR1 and CDR2 sequences are ENHRY and SYGVKD. V was cut by 7 bases and J by 9 bases, with 15 bases left in between. The CDR3 DNA is TGTGCCATCATGAGCGGTTTGGGAAAAGCTTTCTTT. It specifies CAIMSGLGKAFF.

This clonotype was recorded many times. The V call is TRBV12-3 or TRBV12-4, the J call TRBJ1-2, with a tentative D call TRBD1 (6 bases). Trimming pared 6 bases from V and 4 bases from J, leaving 9 bases between. This CDR3 comprises 12 residues. The CDR3 sequence: CASSLTGYGYTF. CDR3 nucleotide sequence: TGTGCCAGCAGCTTGACAGGCTATGGCTACACCTTC.

The rearrangement links TRBV4-1 to TRBJ1-2, with TRBD1 as a possible D gene (5 bases). The CDR3 length is 15 residues. CDR1 MGHRA and CDR2 YSYEKL come from the germline V gene. V lost 0 bases and J lost 2, with 10 bases in between. CDR3 in amino acids: CASSQDRYRNYGYTF. The CDR3 DNA follows: TGCGCCAGCAGCCAAGATAGGTACAGGAACTATGGCTACACCTTC.

The table lists this clonotype with many counts. V gene TRBV5-1 combines with J gene TRBJ1-2, with D possibly being TRBD1 (5 bases). CDR3 size: 15 residues. CDR1 and CDR2 (germline): SGHRS, YFSETQ. V dropped 1 base and J dropped 8 bases, with 18 bases sitting between them. CDR3 in amino acids: CASSLTAGPGGGYTF. CDR3 sequence (DNA): TGCGCCAGCAGCTTGACGGCGGGCCCGGGGGGAGGCTACACCTTC.

This clonotype appeared many times. The chain carries TRBV4-3 and TRBJ2-5; a possible D gene is TRBD2 (6 bases). The CDR3 runs to 16 residues. Germline V gene data show CDR1 as LGHNA and CDR2 as YSLEER. V was shortened by 5 bases and J by 4 bases, with 20 bases between the two germline ends. The CDR3 nucleotides read TGCGCCAGCAGCGCACAGTTGGGACTCCCGGGAGAGACCCAGTACTTC. Amino acid sequence: CASSAQLGLPGETQYF.